The sequence of this T cell receptor beta chain was determined in a study of T cell repertoires in cytomegalovirus infection (dated by TCRdb to 2018 to 2020). As for the study more broadly: Donor HLA type was relevant to the analysis, because carriage of CMV infection together with the matching HLA type was indicated by public TCR beta signatures.

This clonotype was seen more than once but under ten times. Which antigen it targets is not known. The sample holds no much larger clone one base away, and base qualities are not on file. The CDR1 and CDR2 encoded by the germline V gene are SGHDT and YYEEEE. The V end loses 1 base and the J end loses 4 bases, and a stretch of 22 bases separates them. The CDR3, cysteine through phenylalanine, is 18 amino acids long. Only the CDR3 portion is preserved as DNA: 54 bases, with reading frame beginning at the first base. On the study overall, not on this receptor specifically: The ex vivo response was dominated by HLA-C-restricted CMV-specific TCR beta clonotypes, which also provided the single most frequent clonotype in two of eight donors. In both this cohort and an independent roughly 350-donor cohort, the cumulative frequency of public TCR beta family members distinguished carriers of CMV infection plus the relevant HLA type.

TCRdb names Illumina HiSeq 1500 as the instrument used. TCRdb trimmed public reads at Q25 via fastp, called clones via MiXCR and kept in-frame beta chains. All rows with the same CDR3 protein become a single entry with the most common DNA and genes. In this sample the table shows 300,000 to 450,000 distinct CDR3 sequences, approximately 18% of which occur a single time. The biggest ten clones account for approximately 10% of the sample. Sequenced material: PBMCs. The sequence joins TRBV5-6 to TRBJ2-3; matching of 6 bases hints at TRBD1 as the D gene. The receptor was isolated from a human donor in good health (CMV status not recorded). Some clones in this sample may be carry-over from other donors' samples. For the CDR3, the sequence is CASSLFLGTGRSADTQYF. The nucleotides read TGTGCCAGCAGCTTGTTTCTGGGAACAGGGCGCTCGGCAGATACGCAGTATTTT.